Detailed here is one TCR beta chain. Its antigen remains unidentified. CDR1 is KGHSH and CDR2 is LQKENI in the germline V gene. The CDR3 is made up of 14 amino acids. Trimming pared 3 bases from V and 4 bases from J, leaving 12 bases between. Unique molecular identifiers were used in preparing the TCRbeta library. MiXCR was run by TCRdb on the PCR reads, yielding one entry per CDR3 protein. In the table there are hundreds of thousands of distinct CDR3 sequences, 9.5% to 13% of which are singletons. These data originate in a study of T-cell reconstitution after alpha-beta-depleted transplantation in children. Whole-study results and caveats: After transplant, at about two months, alpha-beta T cells were reportedly derived from several hundred expanded graft clones.

The sequencing used peripheral blood, collected 180 days after TCRalphabeta/CD19-depleted stem cell transplant. This chain uses TRBV18 with TRBJ2-5; a weak D match, TRBD2 (6 bases). The clonotype originates from a male patient under 10 years old who had a stem cell transplant for chronic granulomatous disease, so the T cells may come from the graft donor. The CDR3 loop is CASSPEGRRETQYF. In DNA, the CDR3 is TGTGCCAGCTCACCTGAAGGGAGGCGAGAGACCCAGTACTTC.